This TCR beta chain was sequenced for a study of persistence of HIV-infected CD4 T cells. General study findings and limits: TCR oligoclonality correlated with proviral oligoclonality in the same sorted populations. TCRbeta richness was lower in CMV- and Gag-responding cells than in anti-CD3/anti-CD28-responding cells.

CDR3 length equals 12 residues. The V gene's germline CDR1 is DFQATT and CDR2 SNEGSKA (reference sequence). The V end lost 3 bases, the J end lost 5 bases, and 11 bases lay between the germline ends. As concerns this clone: Its antigen is as yet unknown.

This nonspecific control used anti-CD3/anti-CD28 bead stimulation of CD4+ T cells. CD4+ T cells upregulating both CD40 ligand and CD69 were sorted as responding cells. Inclusion required CMV-positive serology and CD4+ counts above 400 cells/uL. The immunoSEQ assay was version 4, run in survey mode. Sequencing was performed with immunoSEQ multiplex PCR; in TCRdb, only in-frame clones are kept and a portion is missing. The data contain about 43,000 clones, roughly 90% of them singletons. The receptor was derived from an adult man with HIV who was CMV-seropositive. The source was CD4+ T cells sorted from PBMCs after approximately 19-hour stimulation, collected from a patient who received antiretroviral therapy. The J gene is TRBJ2-7, the V gene TRBV20-1; no clear D. The CDR3 DNA follows: TGCAGTGCTAGTCCCATGTCCAACGAGCAGTACTTC. As protein: CSASPMSNEQYF.